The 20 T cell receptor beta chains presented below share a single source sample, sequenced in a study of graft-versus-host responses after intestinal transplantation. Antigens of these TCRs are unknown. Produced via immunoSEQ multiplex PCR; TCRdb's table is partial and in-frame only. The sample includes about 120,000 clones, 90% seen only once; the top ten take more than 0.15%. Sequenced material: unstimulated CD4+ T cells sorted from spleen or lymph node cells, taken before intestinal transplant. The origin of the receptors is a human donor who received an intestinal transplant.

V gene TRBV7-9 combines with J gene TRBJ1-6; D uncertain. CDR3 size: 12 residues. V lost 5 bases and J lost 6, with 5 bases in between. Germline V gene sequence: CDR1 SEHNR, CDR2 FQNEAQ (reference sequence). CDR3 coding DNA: TGTGCCAGCAGCCCCAGTAATTCACCCCTCCACTTT. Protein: CASSPSNSPLHF.

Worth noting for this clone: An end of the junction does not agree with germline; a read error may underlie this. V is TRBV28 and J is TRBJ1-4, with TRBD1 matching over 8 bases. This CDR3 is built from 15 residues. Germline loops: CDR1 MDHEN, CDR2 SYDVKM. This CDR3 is CASSSQGAANEELFF. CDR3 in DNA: TGTGCCAGCAGTTCCCAGGGGGCGGCTAATGAAGAACTGTTTTTT.

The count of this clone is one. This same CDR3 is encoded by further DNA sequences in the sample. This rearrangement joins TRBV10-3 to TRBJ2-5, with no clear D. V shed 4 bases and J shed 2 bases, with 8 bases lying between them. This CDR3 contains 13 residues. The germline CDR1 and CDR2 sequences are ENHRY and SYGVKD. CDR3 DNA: TGTGCCATCAGTGGTGGGCAGCAAGAGACCCAGTACTTC. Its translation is CAISGGQQETQYF.

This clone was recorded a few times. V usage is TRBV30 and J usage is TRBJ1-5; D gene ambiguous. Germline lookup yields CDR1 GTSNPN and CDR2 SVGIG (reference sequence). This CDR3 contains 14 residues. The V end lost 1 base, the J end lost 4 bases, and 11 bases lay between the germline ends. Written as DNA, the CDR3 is TGTGCCTGGAGTGCATCAGCAGGTAATCAGCCCCAGCATTTT. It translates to CAWSASAGNQPQHF.

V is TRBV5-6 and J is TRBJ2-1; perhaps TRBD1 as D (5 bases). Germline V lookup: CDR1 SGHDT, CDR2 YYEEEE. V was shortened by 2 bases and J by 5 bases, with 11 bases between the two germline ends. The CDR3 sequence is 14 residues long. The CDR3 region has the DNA TGTGCCAGCAGCTTAATGGACAACAACAATGAGCAGTTCTTC. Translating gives CASSLMDNNNEQFF.

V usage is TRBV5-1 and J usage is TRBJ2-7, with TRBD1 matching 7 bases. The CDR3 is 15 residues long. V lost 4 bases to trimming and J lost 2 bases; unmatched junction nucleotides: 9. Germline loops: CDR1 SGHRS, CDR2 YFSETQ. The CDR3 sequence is CASSPNTGDPYEQYF. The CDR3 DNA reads TGCGCCAGCAGCCCGAATACAGGGGACCCCTACGAGCAGTACTTC.

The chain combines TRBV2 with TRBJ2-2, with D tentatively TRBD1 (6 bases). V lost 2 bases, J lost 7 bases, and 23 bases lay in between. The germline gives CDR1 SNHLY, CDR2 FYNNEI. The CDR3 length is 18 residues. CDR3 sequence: CASSEYPLFRGISGELFF. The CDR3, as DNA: TGTGCCAGCAGTGAATACCCCCTTTTCAGGGGAATTAGCGGGGAGCTGTTTTTT. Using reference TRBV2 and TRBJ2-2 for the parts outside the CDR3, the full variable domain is EPEVTQTPSHQVTQMGQEVILRCVPISNHLYFYWYRQILGQKVEFLVSFYNNEISEKSEIFDDQFSVERPDGSNFTLKIRSTKLEDSAMYFCASSEYPLFRGISGELFFGEGSRLTVL.

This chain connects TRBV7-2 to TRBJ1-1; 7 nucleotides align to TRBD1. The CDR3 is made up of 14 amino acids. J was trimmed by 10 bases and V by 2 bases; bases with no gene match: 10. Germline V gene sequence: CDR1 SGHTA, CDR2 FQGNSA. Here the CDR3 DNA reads TGTGCCAGCAGCTTAAACAGGGGAGTTTGGCGAGCTTTCTTT. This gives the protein CASSLNRGVWRAFF. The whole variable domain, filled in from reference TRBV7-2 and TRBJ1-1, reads GAGVSQSPSNKVTEKGKDVELRCDPISGHTALYWYRQSLGQGLEFLIYFQGNSAPDKSGLPSDRFSAERTGGSVSTLTIQRTQQEDSAVYLCASSLNRGVWRAFFGQGTRLTVV.

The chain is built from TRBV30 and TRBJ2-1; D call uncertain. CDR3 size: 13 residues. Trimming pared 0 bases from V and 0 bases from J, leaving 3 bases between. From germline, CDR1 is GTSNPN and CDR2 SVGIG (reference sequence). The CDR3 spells CAWSVGSYNEQFF. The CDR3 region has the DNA TGTGCCTGGAGTGTCGGCTCCTACAATGAGCAGTTCTTC.

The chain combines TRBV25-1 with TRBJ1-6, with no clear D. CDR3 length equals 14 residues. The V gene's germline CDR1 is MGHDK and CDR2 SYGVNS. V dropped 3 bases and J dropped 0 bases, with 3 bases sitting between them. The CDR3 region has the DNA TGTGCCAGCAGTGACAGCTCCTATAATTCACCCCTCCACTTT. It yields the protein CASSDSSYNSPLHF.

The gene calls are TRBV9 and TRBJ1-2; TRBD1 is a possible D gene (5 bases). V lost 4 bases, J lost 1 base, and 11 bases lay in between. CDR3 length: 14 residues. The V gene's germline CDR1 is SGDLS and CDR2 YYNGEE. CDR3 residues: CASSFQGGNYGYTF. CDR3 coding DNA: TGTGCCAGCAGCTTTCAGGGAGGTAACTATGGCTACACCTTC.

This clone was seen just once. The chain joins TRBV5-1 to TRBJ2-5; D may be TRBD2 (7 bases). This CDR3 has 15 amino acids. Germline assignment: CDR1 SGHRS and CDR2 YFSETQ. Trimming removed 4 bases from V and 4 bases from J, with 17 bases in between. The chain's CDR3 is CASSPSGIGGETQYF. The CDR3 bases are TGCGCCAGCAGCCCAAGCGGGATAGGGGGAGAGACCCAGTACTTC.

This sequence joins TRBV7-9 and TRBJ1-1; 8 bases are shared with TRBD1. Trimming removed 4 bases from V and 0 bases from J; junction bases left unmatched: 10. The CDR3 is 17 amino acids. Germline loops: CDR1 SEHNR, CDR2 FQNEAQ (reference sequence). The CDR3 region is CASSSGYRGTMNTEAFF. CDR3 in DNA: TGTGCCAGCAGCTCGGGATACAGGGGGACCATGAACACTGAAGCTTTCTTT.

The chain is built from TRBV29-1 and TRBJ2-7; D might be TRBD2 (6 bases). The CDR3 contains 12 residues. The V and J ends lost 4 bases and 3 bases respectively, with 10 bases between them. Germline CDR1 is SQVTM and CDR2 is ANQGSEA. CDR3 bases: TGCAGCGTTGCTGGGAGGAGCTACGAGCAGTACTTC. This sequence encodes CSVAGRSYEQYF.

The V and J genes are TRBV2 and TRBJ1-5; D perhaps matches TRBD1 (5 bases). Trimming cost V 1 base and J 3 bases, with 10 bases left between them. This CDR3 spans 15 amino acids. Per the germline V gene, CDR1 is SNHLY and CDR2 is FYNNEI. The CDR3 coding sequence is TGTGCCAGCAGTGAAGAGGTAGGGGACAATCAGCCCCAGCATTTT. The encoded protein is CASSEEVGDNQPQHF. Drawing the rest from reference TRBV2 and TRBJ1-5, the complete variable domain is EPEVTQTPSHQVTQMGQEVILRCVPISNHLYFYWYRQILGQKVEFLVSFYNNEISEKSEIFDDQFSVERPDGSNFTLKIRSTKLEDSAMYFCASSEEVGDNQPQHFGDGTRLSIL.

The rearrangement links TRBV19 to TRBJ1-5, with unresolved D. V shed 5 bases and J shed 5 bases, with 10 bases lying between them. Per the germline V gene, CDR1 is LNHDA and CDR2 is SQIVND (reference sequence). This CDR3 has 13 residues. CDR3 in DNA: TGTGCCAGTAGTGCCCGACTTTATCAGCCCCAGCATTTT. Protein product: CASSARLYQPQHF.

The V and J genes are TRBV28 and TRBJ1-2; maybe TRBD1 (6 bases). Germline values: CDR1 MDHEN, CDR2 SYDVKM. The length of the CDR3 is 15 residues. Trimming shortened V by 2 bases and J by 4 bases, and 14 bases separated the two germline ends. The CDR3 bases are TGTGCCAGCAGTTTAGGGGCCGACAGGCTCTATGGCTACACCTTC. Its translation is CASSLGADRLYGYTF.

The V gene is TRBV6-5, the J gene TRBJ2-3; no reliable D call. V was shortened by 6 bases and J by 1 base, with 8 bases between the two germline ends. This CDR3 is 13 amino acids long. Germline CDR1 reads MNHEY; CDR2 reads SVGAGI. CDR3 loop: CASRQLGTDTQYF. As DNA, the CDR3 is TGTGCCAGCAGGCAGTTGGGCACAGATACGCAGTATTTT.

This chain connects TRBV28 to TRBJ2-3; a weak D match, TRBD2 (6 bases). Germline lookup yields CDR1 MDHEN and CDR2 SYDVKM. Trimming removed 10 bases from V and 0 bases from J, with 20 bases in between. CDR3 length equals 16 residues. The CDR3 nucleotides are TGTGCCACTCAGGTTGGTCTAGCGTTTAGCACAGATACGCAGTATTTT. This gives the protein CATQVGLAFSTDTQYF.

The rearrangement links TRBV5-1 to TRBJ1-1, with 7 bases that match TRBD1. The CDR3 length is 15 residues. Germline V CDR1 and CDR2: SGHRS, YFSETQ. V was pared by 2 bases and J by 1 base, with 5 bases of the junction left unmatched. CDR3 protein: CASSLDRAGNTEAFF. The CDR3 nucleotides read TGCGCCAGCAGCTTAGACAGGGCCGGGAACACTGAAGCTTTCTTT.